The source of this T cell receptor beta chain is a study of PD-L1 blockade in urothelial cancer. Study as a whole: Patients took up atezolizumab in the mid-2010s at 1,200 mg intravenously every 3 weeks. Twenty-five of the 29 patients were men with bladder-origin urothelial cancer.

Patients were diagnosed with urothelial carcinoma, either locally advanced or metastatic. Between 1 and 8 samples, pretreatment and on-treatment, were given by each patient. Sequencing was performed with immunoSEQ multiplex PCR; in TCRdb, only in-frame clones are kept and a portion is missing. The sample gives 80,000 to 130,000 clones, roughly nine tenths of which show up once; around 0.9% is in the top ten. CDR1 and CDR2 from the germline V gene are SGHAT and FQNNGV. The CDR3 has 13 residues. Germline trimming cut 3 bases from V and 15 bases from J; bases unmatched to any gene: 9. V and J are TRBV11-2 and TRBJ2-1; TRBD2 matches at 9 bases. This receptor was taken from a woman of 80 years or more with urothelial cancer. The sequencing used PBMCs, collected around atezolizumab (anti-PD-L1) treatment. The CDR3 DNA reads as TGTGCCAGCAGCTTGGATAGCGGGAGAGTTTCGTTCTTC. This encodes CASSLDSGRVSFF.